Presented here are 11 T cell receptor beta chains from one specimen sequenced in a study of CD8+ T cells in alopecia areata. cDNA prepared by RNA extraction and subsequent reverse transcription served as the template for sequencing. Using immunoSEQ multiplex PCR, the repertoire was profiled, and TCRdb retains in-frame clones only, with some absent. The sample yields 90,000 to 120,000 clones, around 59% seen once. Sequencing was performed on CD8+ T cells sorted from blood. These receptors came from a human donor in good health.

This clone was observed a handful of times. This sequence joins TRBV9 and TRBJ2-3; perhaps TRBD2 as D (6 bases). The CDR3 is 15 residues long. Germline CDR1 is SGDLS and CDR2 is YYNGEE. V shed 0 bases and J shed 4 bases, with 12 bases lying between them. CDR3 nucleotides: TGTGCCAGCAGCGTAGGGGGGGTCGCTCCAGATACGCAGTATTTT. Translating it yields CASSVGGVAPDTQYF.

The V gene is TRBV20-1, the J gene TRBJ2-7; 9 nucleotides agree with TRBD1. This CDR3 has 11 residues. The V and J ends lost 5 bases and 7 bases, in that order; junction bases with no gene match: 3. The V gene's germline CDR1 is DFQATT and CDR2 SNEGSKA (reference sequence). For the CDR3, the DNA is TGCAGTGCTGGACAGGGGCGGGAGCAGTACTTC. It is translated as CSAGQGREQYF.

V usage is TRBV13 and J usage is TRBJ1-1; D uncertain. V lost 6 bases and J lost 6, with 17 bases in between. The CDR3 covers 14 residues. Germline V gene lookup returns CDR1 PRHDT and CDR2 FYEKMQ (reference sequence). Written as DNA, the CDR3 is TGTGCCAGCAGTTCAGGACCGCGGAGCGCTGAAGCTTTCTTT. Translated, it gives CASSSGPRSAEAFF.

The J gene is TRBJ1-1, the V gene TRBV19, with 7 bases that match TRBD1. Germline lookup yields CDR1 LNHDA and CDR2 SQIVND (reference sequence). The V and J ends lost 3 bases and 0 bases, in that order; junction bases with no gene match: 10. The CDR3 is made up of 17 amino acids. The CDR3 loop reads CASSIWTGRGLNTEAFF. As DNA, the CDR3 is TGTGCCAGTAGTATTTGGACAGGCCGAGGATTGAACACTGAAGCTTTCTTT.

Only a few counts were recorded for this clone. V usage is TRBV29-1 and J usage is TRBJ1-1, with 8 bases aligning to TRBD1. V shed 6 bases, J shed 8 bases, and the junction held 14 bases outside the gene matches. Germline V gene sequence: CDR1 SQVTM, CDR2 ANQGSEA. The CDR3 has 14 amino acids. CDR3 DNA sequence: TGCAGCGTCCGGACAGGGACGGCTGGGGTCGAAGCTTTCTTT. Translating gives CSVRTGTAGVEAFF.

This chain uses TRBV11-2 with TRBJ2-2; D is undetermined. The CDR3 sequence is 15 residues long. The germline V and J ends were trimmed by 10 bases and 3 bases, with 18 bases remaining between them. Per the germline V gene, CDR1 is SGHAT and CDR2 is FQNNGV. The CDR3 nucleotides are TGTGCCACCAAAGGCGTCAGAAGCGACACCGGGGAGCTGTTTTTT. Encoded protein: CATKGVRSDTGELFF.

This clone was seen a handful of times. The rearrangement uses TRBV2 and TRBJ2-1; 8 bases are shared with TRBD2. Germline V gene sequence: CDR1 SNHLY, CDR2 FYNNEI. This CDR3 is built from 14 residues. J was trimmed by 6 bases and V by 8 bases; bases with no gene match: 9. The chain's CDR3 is CASVGTSDFNEQFF. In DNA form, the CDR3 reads TGTGCCAGCGTGGGGACTAGTGACTTCAATGAGCAGTTCTTC.

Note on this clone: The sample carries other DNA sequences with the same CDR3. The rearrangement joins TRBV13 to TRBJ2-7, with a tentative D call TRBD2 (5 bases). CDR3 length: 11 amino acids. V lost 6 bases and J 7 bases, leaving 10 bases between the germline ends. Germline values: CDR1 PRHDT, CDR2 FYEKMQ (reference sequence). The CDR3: CASSLTGEQYF. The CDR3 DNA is TGTGCCAGCAGTTTAACGGGGGAGCAGTACTTC.

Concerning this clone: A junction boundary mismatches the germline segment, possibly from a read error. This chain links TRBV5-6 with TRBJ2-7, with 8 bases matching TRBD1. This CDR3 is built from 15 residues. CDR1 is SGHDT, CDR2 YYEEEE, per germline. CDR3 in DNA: TGTGCCGGCAGCTTGGCGGGGACAGGTTTCGACGAGCAGTACTTC. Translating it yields CAGSLAGTGFDEQYF.

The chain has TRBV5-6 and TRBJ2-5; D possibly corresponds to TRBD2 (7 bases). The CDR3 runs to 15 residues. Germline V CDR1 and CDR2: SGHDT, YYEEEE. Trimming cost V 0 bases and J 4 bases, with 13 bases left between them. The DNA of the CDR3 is TGTGCCAGCAGCTTGGTCGGGGGGCAGTTAGAGACCCAGTACTTC. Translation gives CASSLVGGQLETQYF. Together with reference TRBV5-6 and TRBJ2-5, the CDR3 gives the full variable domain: DAGVTQSPTHLIKTRGQQVTLRCSPKSGHDTVSWYQQALGQGPQFIFQYYEEEERQRGNFPDRFSGHQFPNYSSELNVNALLLGDSALYLCASSLVGGQLETQYFGPGTRLLVL.

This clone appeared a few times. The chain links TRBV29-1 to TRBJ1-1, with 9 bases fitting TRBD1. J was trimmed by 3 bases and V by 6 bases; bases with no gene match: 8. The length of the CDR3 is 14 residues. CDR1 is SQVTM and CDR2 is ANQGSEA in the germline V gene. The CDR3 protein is CSVARDRAYTEAFF. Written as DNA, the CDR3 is TGCAGCGTGGCACGGGACAGGGCGTACACTGAAGCTTTCTTT.